A selection of T cell receptor beta chains follows, all from one sample in a study of regulatory T cells in long-lasting Graves disease. TCRdb re-analysed the multiplex PCR reads in MiXCR, keeping a single row per CDR3 protein. Among hundreds of thousands of distinct CDR3 sequences listed, approximately 13% were seen once. This sample was also put to use in a study of T cells in Graves' hyperthyroidism and ophthalmopathy.

The input for sequencing was peripheral blood mononuclear cells (PBMCs), taken at new diagnosis, from a patient treated with antithyroid drugs. The origin of the receptors is a man aged 25-45 years with Graves disease. The conserved cysteine and the conserved F or W are not part of the CDR3 here. Clone sizes are given selectively: once, few, many, or a class where the clone is expanded.

j_call v_call clone_size cdr3_aa
TRBJ2-2 TRBV24-1 . ATSATGLSANTGELF
TRBJ2-6 TRBV7-3 . ASSLQGRWANVLT
TRBJ2-3 TRBV5-1 many ASSTGPDTQY
TRBJ1-5 TRBV18 few ASSLQHRVDQPQH
TRBJ2-2 TRBV7-2 many ASSSGLPPGELF
TRBJ1-2 TRBV7-8 few ASSSRQGRGSGYT
TRBJ2-7 TRBV7-9 . ASSSVADQTYEQY
TRBJ1-3 TRBV10-3 few AISDSVGNTIY
TRBJ1-1 TRBV20-1 few SASTGGDIPGEAF
TRBJ1-1 TRBV30 many AWSVTRFAEAF
TRBJ1-2 TRBV29-1 many SVEDYSKRGYYGYT
TRBJ1-4 TRBV27 . ASRTYFGKPF
TRBJ2-1 TRBV5-1 many ASSLDPRPYNEQF
TRBJ2-5 TRBV9 . ASSPGLAGVEETQY
TRBJ2-7 TRBV4-1 many ASSQVGGEQY
TRBJ2-5 TRBV12-5 many ASGSLRQTQY
TRBJ2-7 TRBV20-1 few SADHQYEQY
TRBJ1-1 TRBV12-3/TRBV12-4 many ASTARTGRTEAF
TRBJ1-5 TRBV20-1 . SAPSQRGSNQPQH
TRBJ1-4 TRBV27 many ASSFVGTYNEKLF
TRBJ2-2 TRBV27 many ASSLTGGEVIGELF
TRBJ2-2 TRBV19 . ASRGGMFTGELF
TRBJ2-7 TRBV30 . AWSRSRSSYEQY
TRBJ2-1 TRBV4-1 once ASSRSPGANEQF
TRBJ2-5 TRBV5-1 many ASSVGDRGRETQY
TRBJ2-1 TRBV24-1 few ATSDLYKTGGSGNEQF
TRBJ1-1 TRBV12-3/TRBV12-4 many ASSFSGLLGTEAF
TRBJ1-6 TRBV20-1 . SAPGAGARSPLH
TRBJ1-1 TRBV6-1 . ASKQGSEAF
TRBJ2-3 TRBV28 many ASSQLSTDTQY
TRBJ1-1 TRBV10-3 few AISDMPRHRAIPEAF
TRBJ2-7 TRBV7-6 many ASSRQGFEQY
TRBJ2-1 TRBV2 many AIPASTYNEQF
TRBJ2-7 TRBV6-2/TRBV6-3 . ASRWFGEEQY
TRBJ2-1 TRBV27 . ASSLEQPGSYNEQF
TRBJ2-7 TRBV20-1 . SAHGTDRRYEQY
TRBJ1-1 TRBV25-1 . ASRGLVEAF
TRBJ2-7 TRBV7-6 many ASSLEREGLYEQY
TRBJ1-6 TRBV29-1 many SVTYSPLH
TRBJ2-7 TRBV9 few ASSVGWSYEQY
TRBJ2-7 TRBV5-1 many ASTGSGRYDEQY
TRBJ2-7 TRBV9 many ASSAVSYEQY
TRBJ2-3 TRBV12-3/TRBV12-4 . ASSLARVAEGSTDTQY